These 15 T cell receptor beta chains originate from one sample sequenced in a study of cytotoxic CD8 clonotypes in ibrutinib-treated CLL. Only in-frame clones appear in the TCRdb table, and some are missing; sequencing was by immunoSEQ multiplex PCR. The table lists over 100,000 clones, roughly 57% of them singletons. The sample in question was PBMCs, obtained after 24 months of ibrutinib treatment. The receptor source for this set is a human donor with chronic lymphocytic leukemia.

This clone was found once. The chain carries TRBV28 and TRBJ1-2; 11 nucleotides line up with TRBD1. Germline CDR1 MDHEN, CDR2 SYDVKM. Trimming cost V 5 bases and J 7 bases; bases outside gene matches: 6. The CDR3 runs to 14 residues. Here the CDR3 reads CASSNTGQGAGYTF. CDR3 DNA: TGTGCCAGCAGTAACACCGGACAGGGGGCTGGCTACACCTTC.

The rearrangement joins TRBV5-6 to TRBJ2-1, with 10 bases lining up with TRBD1. CDR3 length: 15 residues. Germline trimming cut 4 bases from V and 9 bases from J; bases unmatched to any gene: 10. Germline V lookup: CDR1 SGHDT, CDR2 YYEEEE. The CDR3 loop is CASSRRQGAWGEQFF. In DNA, the CDR3 is TGTGCCAGCAGCCGCCGACAGGGGGCTTGGGGTGAGCAGTTCTTC. Full variable domain (rest looked up from reference TRBV5-6 and TRBJ2-1): DAGVTQSPTHLIKTRGQQVTLRCSPKSGHDTVSWYQQALGQGPQFIFQYYEEEERQRGNFPDRFSGHQFPNYSSELNVNALLLGDSALYLCASSRRQGAWGEQFFGPGTRLTVL.

This clone was observed a few times. The chain uses TRBV4-3 and TRBJ2-6; TRBD2 is a possible D gene (6 bases). The CDR3 extends over 18 amino acids. CDR1 LGHNA and CDR2 YSLEER come from the germline V gene. Between the trimmed V and J ends, which lost 1 base and 0 bases, there was a span of 13 bases. The CDR3 region is CASSQAPSEGSGANVLTF. CDR3 bases: TGCGCCAGCAGCCAAGCCCCTAGCGAAGGCTCTGGGGCCAACGTCCTGACTTTC.

The rearrangement uses TRBV7-2 and TRBJ2-2, with 10 bases identical to TRBD2. V lost 1 base and J lost 4; bases outside the gene matches: 6. The CDR3 extends over 17 amino acids. From germline, CDR1 is SGHTA and CDR2 FQGNSA. CDR3 sequence reads: CASSLGSGGATTGELFF. CDR3 sequence (DNA): TGTGCCAGCAGCTTAGGGAGCGGGGGGGCGACCACCGGGGAGCTGTTTTTT.

The rearrangement uses TRBV7-6 and TRBJ2-3, with D perhaps given as TRBD1 or TRBD2 (5 bases each). Germline V lookup: CDR1 SGHVS, CDR2 FNYEAQ. Trimming shortened V by 3 bases and J by 1 base, and 14 bases separated the two germline ends. This CDR3 contains 16 residues. CDR3 nucleotides: TGTGCCAGCAGCTTGCAGGGTAGTAGCGGCACAGATACGCAGTATTTT. This translates into CASSLQGSSGTDTQYF.

This clone was seen a handful of times. The chain employs TRBV19 and TRBJ1-4, with D maybe TRBD1 (5 bases). Germline V gene data show CDR1 as LNHDA and CDR2 as SQIVND (reference sequence). The CDR3 is made up of 14 amino acids. Trimming removed 7 bases at V and 6 bases at J, with 15 bases between. The CDR3 region is CASNPTVFDEKLFF. The CDR3 DNA reads TGTGCCAGTAACCCGACAGTTTTTGATGAAAAACTGTTTTTT. The complete variable domain, with remaining parts taken from reference TRBV19 and TRBJ1-4, reads DGGITQSPKYLFRKEGQNVTLSCEQNLNHDAMYWYRQDPGQGLRLIYYSQIVNDFQKGDIAEGYSVSREKKESFPLTVTSAQKNPTAFYLCASNPTVFDEKLFFGSGTQLSVL.

J is TRBJ2-7 and V is TRBV6-6; D may be TRBD2 (5 bases). This CDR3 is built from 14 residues. The V gene lost 4 bases and the J gene lost 0 bases, with 10 bases spanning the gap. Per the germline V gene, CDR1 is MNHNY and CDR2 is SVGAGI (reference sequence). The CDR3 here is CASSFAGLSYEQYF. The CDR3 region has the DNA TGTGCCAGCAGTTTTGCAGGACTCTCCTACGAGCAGTACTTC.

This chain uses TRBV19 with TRBJ1-5; 7 bases agree with TRBD1. The CDR3 covers 16 residues. The germline V gene has CDR1 LNHDA and CDR2 SQIVND (reference sequence). Trimming took 5 bases from V and 2 from J; bases not matched to a gene: 9. The CDR3 DNA follows: TGTGCCAGTAGTGCTACAGGGGAGCTTCGCAATCAGCCCCAGCATTTT. It encodes CASSATGELRNQPQHF.

The chain employs TRBV2 and TRBJ2-1, with 7 positions matching TRBD1. Germline trimming cut 6 bases from V and 0 bases from J; bases unmatched to any gene: 5. The germline V gene has CDR1 SNHLY and CDR2 FYNNEI. The CDR3 runs to 15 residues. CDR3 sequence reads: CASRGWDSSYNEQFF. The CDR3 nucleotides read TGTGCCAGCAGGGGCTGGGACAGCTCCTACAATGAGCAGTTCTTC. Complete variable domain (other parts from reference TRBV2 and TRBJ2-1): EPEVTQTPSHQVTQMGQEVILRCVPISNHLYFYWYRQILGQKVEFLVSFYNNEISEKSEIFDDQFSVERPDGSNFTLKIRSTKLEDSAMYFCASRGWDSSYNEQFFGPGTRLTVL.

This clone was seen ten or more times. V usage is TRBV6-5 and J usage is TRBJ2-7, with TRBD2 identical over 9 bases. V shed 2 bases and J 5 bases; nucleotides not matched to a gene: 10. In germline, CDR1 is MNHEY, CDR2 SVGAGI. The CDR3 totals 16 residues. The CDR3 region has the DNA TGTGCCAGCAGTTACGGCGGGGGGGCGGTTGGGAACGAGCAGTACTTC. Amino acid sequence: CASSYGGGAVGNEQYF.

The table lists this clone with many counts. This CDR3 reads CASSAGEGNQPQHF. CDR3 DNA: TGTGCCAGCAGTGCAGGGGAGGGCAATCAGCCCCAGCATTTT. This chain joins TRBV2 and TRBJ1-5; D is perhaps TRBD1 (6 bases). The CDR3 is 14 amino acids. The ends were cut back, 4 bases at V and 2 bases at J, with 9 bases in the middle. Germline V gene sequence: CDR1 SNHLY, CDR2 FYNNEI.

The chain recombines TRBV30 with TRBJ2-5; D remains unclear. The V gene's germline CDR1 is GTSNPN and CDR2 SVGIG (reference sequence). With 1 base removed from V and 3 bases from J, the gap between germline ends came to 9 bases. The CDR3 has 13 amino acids. CDR3 in DNA: TGTGCCTGGAGTGCCTTCGTAAAAGAGACCCAGTACTTC. Translating gives CAWSAFVKETQYF.

This clone was picked up a small number of times. V gene TRBV6-4 combines with J gene TRBJ2-3; D remains ambiguous. V was cut by 5 bases and J by 1 base, with 10 bases left in between. CDR1 is MRHNA and CDR2 is SNTAGT in the germline V gene. The CDR3 is made up of 14 amino acids. Here the CDR3 reads CASSLARGTDTQYF. The CDR3 DNA follows: TGTGCCAGCAGTCTTGCTAGGGGCACAGATACGCAGTATTTT.

The genes are TRBV5-4 and TRBJ1-1, with a weak D call TRBD1 (6 bases). Trimming removed 1 base at V and 2 bases at J, with 9 bases between. Germline CDR1 and CDR2: SGHNT and YYREEE (reference sequence). This CDR3 has 14 amino acids. The chain's CDR3 is CASSLKGGNTEAFF. The CDR3 DNA reads as TGTGCCAGCAGCTTGAAGGGGGGAAACACTGAAGCTTTCTTT. The full variable domain, its missing parts supplied by reference TRBV5-4 and TRBJ1-1, is ETGVTQSPTHLIKTRGQQVTLRCSSQSGHNTVSWYQQALGQGPQFIFQYYREEENGRGNFPPRFSGLQFPNYSSELNVNALELDDSALYLCASSLKGGNTEAFFGQGTRLTVV.

The table lists this clone with a few counts. The chain carries TRBV7-2 and TRBJ2-2; 8 bases line up with TRBD1. The CDR3 spans 14 residues. Trimming at V came to 6 bases and at J to 3 bases, leaving 3 bases not matched to a gene. Germline V gene data show CDR1 as SGHTA and CDR2 as FQGNSA. Here the CDR3 reads CASRKTGDTGELFF. CDR3 in DNA: TGTGCCAGCAGGAAGACAGGGGACACCGGGGAGCTGTTTTTT.